There are a few counts of the clone carrying this T cell receptor (beta chain). The method was immunoSEQ multiplex PCR; TCRdb's version includes in-frame clones alone and lacks a portion of them. The sample includes approximately 53,000 clones, under 95% seen only once; the top ten take 0.91%. These data are taken from a study of control samples from healthy donors and cancer patients. This receptor was obtained from a man aged 30 to 45 with colorectal cancer. Sequences were obtained from PBMCs.

In DNA form, the CDR3 reads TGCGCCAGCAGCTTAGATACAGCTAATGAAAAACTGTTTTTT. This encodes CASSLDTANEKLFF. The chain couples TRBV5-1 to TRBJ1-4; D gene ambiguous. Looked up from germline, CDR1 is SGHRS and CDR2 is YFSETQ. V shed 2 bases and J shed 3 bases, with 8 bases lying between them. There are 14 residues in the CDR3.